This TCR beta chain derives from a study of patients and donors after allogeneic stem cell transplantation (dated by TCRdb to 2019 to 2021). There are 16 amino acids in the CDR3, from cysteine to phenylalanine inclusive. Only the CDR3 DNA is retained, 48 bases long and in frame from the first base. V sheds 4 bases and J sheds 3 bases, leaving 18 bases between their ends. CDR1 and CDR2, per the germline V gene, are SGHTS and YDEGEE. Libraries were made using RT-PCR. TCRdb shows the sequencer as NextSeq 550. In-frame beta chains were kept once TCRdb had trimmed the public reads at Q25 with fastp and called clones with MiXCR. Each entry is one CDR3 protein sequence, shown with its most common DNA and genes. Within this sample are approximately 88,000 distinct CDR3 sequences, with roughly 4.9% of them counted one time only. Clones ranked in the top ten supply 2.6% of the sample. Ten or more counts support this clonotype. Its antigen remains undetermined. Base qualities are not provided; no much larger clone lies one nucleotide away.

The V gene is TRBV5-8 and the J gene is TRBJ2-3; perhaps TRBD2 is the D gene, with 6 bases matching. This sequence was found in a human donor who was either an allogeneic HSCT recipient or a stem cell or donor lymphocyte infusion donor (not recorded which). It is not recorded whose cells these are; they may come from a transplant donor. The specimen sequenced was blood, either unsorted or a sorted T cell fraction (not recorded which). The CDR3 in this case is CASSANDGRLTDTQYF. Read as DNA, the sequence is TGTGCCAGCAGCGCCAACGATGGGAGGTTGACAGATACGCAGTATTTT.